The T cell receptor beta chain described here comes from a study of T cells expressing NK-cell markers. Across the study: Just one sequenced donor of eight was HCMV-seronegative, while seven were seropositive.

In the case of this clonotype: The antigen is undetermined.

Germline assignment: CDR1 MNHEY and CDR2 SVGAGI. CDR3 length equals 18 residues. From the 5' RACE reads, TCRdb lists one entry per CDR3 protein and no DNA. The sample holds 400,000 to 450,000 distinct CDR3 sequences. Broader study findings: In several donors, dominant clonotypes made up about 25-60.1% of CD3+CD56-NKG2C+ cells.

The rearrangement uses TRBV6-5 and TRBJ2-1; checking the TCRdb D call of TRBD2 is not possible without DNA. What was sequenced was blood T cells: a sorted CD56 or NKG2C T cell subset, CD4+ or CD8+ T cells, or bulk PBMC T cells (not recorded which). This TCR derives from a woman between 18 and 69 years old in good health. The CDR3 sequence is CASSSPGGRTRGGNEQFF.